This TCR beta chain stems from a study of cytomegalovirus exposure and HLA in healthy donors. The study's findings and limits: The study flagged about 150 TCR beta chains as cytomegalovirus-associated. Per published reports, the classifier diagnosed cytomegalovirus status with high specificity and sensitivity.

Primers included in the PCR were 60 Vbeta and 13 Jbeta primers. This table comes from immunoSEQ multiplex PCR, and its TCRdb copy is limited to in-frame clones, with some not included. This repertoire shows around 200,000 clones, about 79% found once; its top ten account for 1.5% to 2%. There are 16 residues in the CDR3. V lost 3 bases to trimming and J lost 4 bases; unmatched junction nucleotides: 9. CDR1 and CDR2 (germline): SGHAT, FQNNGV. This clone was observed a handful of times. Its antigen is as yet unknown. This chain links TRBV11-2 with TRBJ2-3; 8 bases are shared with TRBD2. Sequenced material: PBMCs. The sequence came from a young man in good health and CMV-seronegative. DNA for the CDR3: TGTGCCAGCAGCTTCTATGCGGGACTAGATGCAGATACGCAGTATTTT. The encoded protein is CASSFYAGLDADTQYF.